One sample yielded the 18 T cell receptor beta chains listed below, sequenced in a study of T cells in Graves' hyperthyroidism and ophthalmopathy. TCR beta CDR3 region amplification was performed from RNA transcripts. The TCR CDR3 first-round RT-PCR relied on the HTBI primer set. TCRdb processed the multiplex PCR reads anew with MiXCR; each CDR3 protein has one entry. The sample has some 600,000 distinct CDR3 sequences, 40% to 55% seen once; the top ten hold 8.2%. Source material: peripheral blood or thyroid tissue (not recorded which). The receptors here all came from a woman aged 18 to 35 with Graves' hyperthyroidism.

V is TRBV6-1 and J is TRBJ2-2; a possible D gene is TRBD2 (6 bases). The CDR3 length is 13 residues. Looked up from germline, CDR1 is MNHNS and CDR2 is SASEGT. Trimming removed 5 bases at V and 5 bases at J, with 9 bases between. Written as DNA, the CDR3 is TGTGCCAGCAGTAGCGGGCCGACCGGGGAGCTGTTTTTT. Its translation: CASSSGPTGELFF.

This clonotype was recorded many times. The J gene is TRBJ2-2, the V gene TRBV24-1; 7 bases map to TRBD1. Per germline, CDR1 KGHDR and CDR2 SFDVKD. CDR3 length: 15 residues. The junction had 5 bases not matched to a gene; V was cut back by 4 bases and J by 4 bases. This CDR3 reads CATSDSYRGTGELFF. The DNA of the CDR3 is TGTGCCACCAGTGACTCTTACAGGGGCACCGGGGAGCTGTTTTTT.

To note about this clonotype: A much larger clonotype is one base distant, so this may be a read error. The chain recombines TRBV24-1 with TRBJ1-1; TRBD1 agrees at 7 bases. This CDR3 contains 13 residues. Germline CDR1 is KGHDR and CDR2 is SFDVKD. The CDR3 coding sequence is TGTGCCACCAGGGACAGGCCGAACACTGAAGCTTTGTTT. This codes for CATRDRPNTEALF.

This clonotype was picked up many times. The chain links TRBV9 to TRBJ1-6; D gene uncertain. The germline gives CDR1 SGDLS, CDR2 YYNGEE. V lost 6 bases and J lost 10, with 17 bases in between. The CDR3 consists of 14 residues. Here the CDR3 DNA reads TGTGCCAGCAACAAGGGAGGTAACCGGTCACCCCTCCACTTT. Encoded protein: CASNKGGNRSPLHF.

This clonotype has just a few counts. The chain recombines TRBV12-3 or TRBV12-4 with TRBJ2-5; tentatively, D is TRBD1 (5 bases). CDR3 length: 14 amino acids. The germline V and J ends were trimmed by 5 bases and 3 bases, with 13 bases remaining between them. The CDR3 DNA reads TGTGCCAGCAGTGACAATACAGGAAAAGAGACCCAGTACTTC. Translated: CASSDNTGKETQYF.

The rearrangement joins TRBV10-3 to TRBJ2-7, with 12 bases identical to TRBD2. The CDR3 has 17 residues. J lost 3 bases, V lost 0 bases, and 6 bases had no gene match. The germline V gene has CDR1 ENHRY and CDR2 SYGVKD. The CDR3 coding sequence is TGTGCCATCAGTGAGTCGACGGCTAGCGGGAGGGACTACGAGCAGTACTTC. Encoded protein: CAISESTASGRDYEQYF.

The chain uses TRBV7-2 and TRBJ1-2, with TRBD1 identical over 9 bases. CDR3 length equals 15 residues. Germline loops: CDR1 SGHTA, CDR2 FQGNSA. The J segment lost 4 bases and the V segment lost 1 base, leaving 4 bases of the junction unmatched. CDR3 nucleotide sequence: TGTGCCAGCAGCTTAGGGGGACAGGGTATCTATGGCTACACCTTC. The encoded protein is CASSLGGQGIYGYTF.

This chain uses TRBV20-1 with TRBJ2-7, with a weak D call TRBD1 (6 bases). The germline V gene encodes CDR1 DFQATT and CDR2 SNEGSKA (reference sequence). This CDR3 has 14 amino acids. The CDR3 loop is CSSWGQGRSYEQYF. In DNA, the CDR3 is TGCAGCTCATGGGGCCAGGGGCGCTCCTACGAGCAGTACTTC.

V is TRBV20-1 and J is TRBJ2-5; 7 nucleotides agree with TRBD2. The CDR3 is 14 amino acids. Trimming cost V 5 bases and J 5 bases; bases outside gene matches: 11. Germline lookup yields CDR1 DFQATT and CDR2 SNEGSKA (reference sequence). CDR3 sequence: CSAQPPELAETQYF. CDR3 DNA: TGCAGTGCTCAACCACCTGAACTAGCGGAGACCCAGTACTTC.

The rearrangement joins TRBV2 to TRBJ2-7; TRBD1 matches at 11 bases. The CDR3 has 16 residues. Germline assignment: CDR1 SNHLY and CDR2 FYNNEI. V shed 6 bases and J 4 bases; nucleotides not matched to a gene: 11. The CDR3 region has the DNA TGTGCCAGCAGCGGGACAGGGGGATCTCGTGTGTACGAGCAGTACTTC. It translates to CASSGTGGSRVYEQYF.

Remarks on this clonotype: This may be a read error: a much more frequent sequence differs by one nucleotide. V gene TRBV6-1 combines with J gene TRBJ2-2, with D possibly being TRBD1 (6 bases). This CDR3 has 16 residues. From germline, CDR1 is MNHNS and CDR2 SASEGT. V was shortened by 6 bases and J by 4 bases, with 18 bases between the two germline ends. CDR3 sequence: CASRSAMDRTTGELFF. CDR3 sequence (DNA): TGTGCCAGCAGGTCCGCTATGGACAGAACCACCGGGGAGCTGTTTTTT.

Notes on this clonotype: A junction boundary mismatches the germline segment, possibly from a read error. CDR3 region: CASSSGTGGSTIYF. The CDR3 DNA follows: TGTGCCAGCAGCTCGGGGACAGGCGGAAGCACCATATATTTT. The chain uses TRBV5-4 and TRBJ1-3; TRBD1 aligns across 8 bases. The germline gives CDR1 SGHNT, CDR2 YYREEE (reference sequence). The CDR3 covers 14 residues.

This clonotype was seen a few times. The V and J genes are TRBV7-3 and TRBJ2-2; TRBD2 matches at 7 bases. Germline trimming cut 7 bases from V and 0 bases from J; bases unmatched to any gene: 8. The germline gives CDR1 SGHTA, CDR2 FQGTGA. The CDR3 loop spans 16 amino acids. The CDR3, as DNA: TGTGCCAGCACCCTCGCTGCGGGAGCGAACACCGGGGAGCTGTTTTTT. Translated: CASTLAAGANTGELFF. The full variable domain, rest sourced from reference TRBV7-3 and TRBJ2-2, is GAGVSQTPSNKVTEKGKYVELRCDPISGHTALYWYRQSLGQGPEFLIYFQGTGAADDSGLPNDRFFAVRPEGSVSTLKIQRTERGDSAVYLCASTLAAGANTGELFFGEGSRLTVL.

This clonotype was seen more than once but under ten times. CDR3 nucleotide sequence: TGTGCCACCAAGGCCGGTGAAGCTTTCTTT. It encodes CATKAGEAFF. This chain connects TRBV7-9 to TRBJ1-1; D is undetermined. Trimming shortened V by 10 bases and J by 7 bases, and 10 bases separated the two germline ends. Germline V gene sequence: CDR1 SEHNR, CDR2 FQNEAQ (reference sequence). This CDR3 has 10 residues.

This rearrangement joins TRBV10-3 to TRBJ2-7; a weak D match, TRBD2 (6 bases). The germline V gene has CDR1 ENHRY and CDR2 SYGVKD. Between the trimmed V and J ends, which lost 3 bases and 2 bases, there was a span of 11 bases. This CDR3 has 14 amino acids. The CDR3 spells CAISEGGIPYEQYF. DNA of the CDR3: TGTGCCATCAGTGAAGGCGGGATACCCTACGAGCAGTACTTC.

This clonotype appeared a few times. The chain employs TRBV5-1 and TRBJ2-7, with D possibly TRBD2 on 5 matching bases. The CDR3 has 14 amino acids. Trimming pared 4 bases from V and 3 bases from J, leaving 14 bases between. Germline-derived CDR1 and CDR2 are SGHRS and YFSETQ. CDR3: CASSPLGLNYEQYF. CDR3 in DNA: TGCGCCAGCAGCCCCCTAGGACTGAACTACGAGCAGTACTTC. The full variable domain, its missing parts supplied by reference TRBV5-1 and TRBJ2-7, is KAGVTQTPRYLIKTRGQQVTLSCSPISGHRSVSWYQQTPGQGLQFLFEYFSETQRNKGNFPGRFSGRQFSNSRSEMNVSTLELGDSALYLCASSPLGLNYEQYFGPGTRLTVT.

This clonotype was counted at least ten times. The rearrangement links TRBV13 to TRBJ1-5; D call uncertain. This CDR3 spans 14 amino acids. Germline assignment: CDR1 PRHDT and CDR2 FYEKMQ (reference sequence). Trimming removed 2 bases from V and 1 base from J, with 6 bases in between. The CDR3 loop reads CASSLRHSNQPQHF. DNA for the CDR3: TGTGCCAGCAGCTTACGCCACAGCAATCAGCCCCAGCATTTT. Complete variable domain (other parts from reference TRBV13 and TRBJ1-5): AAGVIQSPRHLIKEKRETATLKCYPIPRHDTVYWYQQGPGQDPQFLISFYEKMQSDKGSIPDRFSAQQFSDYHSELNMSSLELGDSALYFCASSLRHSNQPQHFGDGTRLSIL.

The V call is TRBV7-9, the J call TRBJ1-5; D is perhaps TRBD1 (6 bases). Trimming shortened V by 3 bases and J by 2 bases, and 14 bases separated the two germline ends. CDR3 length equals 16 residues. The germline gives CDR1 SEHNR, CDR2 FQNEAQ (reference sequence). The CDR3 loop reads CASSFSGERGNQPQHF. The CDR3 nucleotides are TGTGCCAGCAGCTTCTCAGGGGAAAGGGGCAATCAGCCCCAGCATTTT. Complete variable domain (other parts from reference TRBV7-9 and TRBJ1-5): DTGVSQNPRHKITKRGQNVTFRCDPISEHNRLYWYRQTLGQGPEFLTYFQNEAQLEKSRLLSDRFSAERPKGSFSTLEIQRTEQGDSAMYLCASSFSGERGNQPQHFGDGTRLSIL.